A selection of T cell receptor beta chains follows, all from one sample in a study of OX40 agonist ivuxolimab in advanced cancers. Only in-frame clones appear in the TCRdb table, and some are missing; sequencing was by immunoSEQ multiplex PCR. The table records roughly 92,000 clones, more than 85% of them present only once. Sequenced material: CD4+ or CD8+ T cells sorted from blood, taken in a trial of the OX40 agonist ivuxolimab. All receptors derive from an adult with an advanced solid tumor such as melanoma, head and neck, liver or kidney cancer. Each CDR3 is given with its conserved first and last residue. A D gene is named only where the DNA matches it firmly. Clone size is given for some rows only: seen once, a few or many times, or a class if the clone is expanded.

j_call: TRBJ1-2
d_call: TRBD1
cdr3_length: 16
clone_size: .
v_call: TRBV25-1
cdr3_aa: CASSEWLTGKNYGYTF
cdr3_nt: TGTGCCAGCAGTGAATGGTTGACAGGGAAAAACTATGGCTACACCTTC

j_call: TRBJ1-2
d_call: .
cdr3_length: 14
clone_size: .
v_call: TRBV28
cdr3_aa: CASSSFRGDYGYTF
cdr3_nt: TGTGCCAGCAGCTCATTCCGGGGGGACTATGGCTACACCTTC

j_call: TRBJ1-2
d_call: .
cdr3_length: 12
clone_size: .
v_call: TRBV25-1
cdr3_aa: CASSERPDGYTF
cdr3_nt: TGTGCCAGCAGTGAGCGGCCAGATGGCTACACCTTC

j_call: TRBJ2-1
d_call: .
cdr3_length: 14
clone_size: .
v_call: TRBV2
cdr3_aa: CASSEGGAYNEQFF
cdr3_nt: TGTGCCAGCAGTGAAGGGGGGGCCTACAATGAGCAGTTCTTC

j_call: TRBJ2-7
d_call: TRBD1
cdr3_length: 12
clone_size: .
v_call: TRBV2
cdr3_aa: CASRGQAYEQYF
cdr3_nt: TGTGCCAGCAGGGGACAGGCCTACGAGCAGTACTTC

j_call: TRBJ1-1
d_call: .
cdr3_length: 14
clone_size: .
v_call: TRBV19
cdr3_aa: CASSSWAGWPEAFF
cdr3_nt: TGTGCCAGTAGTTCCTGGGCGGGGTGGCCTGAAGCTTTCTTT

j_call: TRBJ1-2
d_call: .
cdr3_length: 15
clone_size: .
v_call: TRBV5-1
cdr3_aa: CASSLSGGGAYGYTF
cdr3_nt: TGCGCCAGCAGCCTGTCTGGAGGGGGGGCCTATGGCTACACCTTC

j_call: TRBJ1-4
d_call: .
cdr3_length: 14
clone_size: .
v_call: TRBV19
cdr3_aa: CASSTRQGNEKLFF
cdr3_nt: TGTGCCAGTAGTACTCGTCAGGGGAACGAAAAACTGTTTTTT

j_call: TRBJ2-2
d_call: TRBD2
cdr3_length: 18
clone_size: .
v_call: TRBV7-8
cdr3_aa: CASSVTSGGAFNTGELFF
cdr3_nt: TGTGCCAGCAGCGTGACTAGCGGGGGGGCCTTCAACACCGGGGAGCTGTTTTTT

j_call: TRBJ2-2
d_call: .
cdr3_length: 13
clone_size: .
v_call: TRBV30
cdr3_aa: CAWSDREHRELFF
cdr3_nt: TGTGCCTGGAGTGACAGGGAGCACCGGGAGCTGTTTTTT

j_call: TRBJ2-7
d_call: .
cdr3_length: 13
clone_size: .
v_call: TRBV13
cdr3_aa: CASSPRDSYEQYF
cdr3_nt: TGTGCCAGCAGCCCCCGGGATTCCTACGAGCAGTACTTC

j_call: TRBJ1-1
d_call: .
cdr3_length: 14
clone_size: .
v_call: TRBV27
cdr3_aa: CASSLSFGPLEAFF
cdr3_nt: TGTGCCAGCAGTTTATCGTTCGGACCGCTTGAAGCTTTCTTT

j_call: TRBJ2-1
d_call: .
cdr3_length: 15
clone_size: .
v_call: TRBV27
cdr3_aa: CASSLLGTDYNEQFF
cdr3_nt: TGTGCCAGCAGTTTATTAGGGACGGACTACAATGAGCAGTTCTTC

j_call: TRBJ2-7
d_call: TRBD1
cdr3_length: 13
clone_size: .
v_call: TRBV5-4
cdr3_aa: CASSWGQVYEQYF
cdr3_nt: TGTGCCAGCAGCTGGGGACAGGTCTACGAGCAGTACTTC

j_call: TRBJ1-2
d_call: .
cdr3_length: 16
clone_size: .
v_call: TRBV7-9
cdr3_aa: CASSLGVGLPNYGYTF
cdr3_nt: TGTGCCAGCAGCTTAGGGGTGGGGTTACCTAACTATGGCTACACCTTC

j_call: TRBJ1-5
d_call: .
cdr3_length: 16
clone_size: .
v_call: TRBV5-5
cdr3_aa: CASSLEGPRGNQPQHF
cdr3_nt: TGTGCCAGCAGCTTGGAGGGTCCGAGGGGCAATCAGCCCCAGCATTTT

j_call: TRBJ1-1
d_call: .
cdr3_length: 15
clone_size: .
v_call: TRBV2
cdr3_aa: CASSFRQSMNTEAFF
cdr3_nt: TGTGCCAGCAGTTTCCGACAGAGCATGAACACTGAAGCTTTCTTT

j_call: TRBJ1-2
d_call: .
cdr3_length: 14
clone_size: .
v_call: TRBV5-6
cdr3_aa: CASSFGRGVYGYTF
cdr3_nt: TGTGCCAGCAGCTTCGGGAGAGGGGTCTATGGCTACACCTTC

j_call: TRBJ2-5
d_call: TRBD2
cdr3_length: 16
clone_size: once
v_call: TRBV6-5
cdr3_aa: CASSYYAGGSQETQYF
cdr3_nt: TGTGCCAGCAGTTATTACGCGGGAGGTTCCCAAGAGACCCAGTACTTC

j_call: TRBJ2-7
d_call: TRBD2
cdr3_length: 15
clone_size: once
v_call: TRBV11-2
cdr3_aa: CASSAGLGVRYEQYF
cdr3_nt: TGTGCCAGCAGCGCGGGACTAGGAGTACGCTACGAGCAGTACTTC

j_call: TRBJ2-1
d_call: .
cdr3_length: 13
clone_size: .
v_call: TRBV4-1
cdr3_aa: CASSQDRRSEQFF
cdr3_nt: TGCGCCAGCAGCCAAGATAGGAGGTCCGAGCAGTTCTTC

j_call: TRBJ1-1
d_call: TRBD1
cdr3_length: 13
clone_size: .
v_call: TRBV23-1
cdr3_aa: CASTATGGACDFF
cdr3_nt: TGCGCCAGCACCGCGACAGGGGGCGCTTGTGATTTCTTT